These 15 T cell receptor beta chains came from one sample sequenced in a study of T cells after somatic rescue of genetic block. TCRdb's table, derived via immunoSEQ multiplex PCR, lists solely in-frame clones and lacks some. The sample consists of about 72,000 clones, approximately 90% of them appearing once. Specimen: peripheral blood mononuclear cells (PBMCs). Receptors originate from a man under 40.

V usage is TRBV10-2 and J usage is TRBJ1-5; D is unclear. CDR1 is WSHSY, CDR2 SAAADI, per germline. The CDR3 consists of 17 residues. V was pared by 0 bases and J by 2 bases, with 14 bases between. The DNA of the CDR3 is TGCGCCAGCAGTGAGTCGATTGGGAGTTGGGGCAATCAGCCCCAGCATTTT. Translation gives CASSESIGSWGNQPQHF.

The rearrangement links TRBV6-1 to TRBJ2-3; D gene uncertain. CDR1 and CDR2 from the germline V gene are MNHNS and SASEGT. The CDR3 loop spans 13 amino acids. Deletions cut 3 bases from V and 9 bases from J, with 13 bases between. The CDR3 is CASSERRWGTQYF. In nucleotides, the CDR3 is TGTGCCAGCAGTGAGCGAAGATGGGGAACGCAGTATTTT.

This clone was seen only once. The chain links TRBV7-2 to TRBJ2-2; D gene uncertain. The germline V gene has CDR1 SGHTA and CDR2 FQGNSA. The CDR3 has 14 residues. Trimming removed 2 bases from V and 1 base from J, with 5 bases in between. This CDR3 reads CASSLLRNTGELFF. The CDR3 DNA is TGTGCCAGCAGCTTACTACGGAACACCGGGGAGCTGTTTTTT.

DNA of the CDR3: TGCGCCAGCAGCCGGGACAGGGGGACAGATACGCAGTATTTT. This encodes CASSRDRGTDTQYF. This sequence joins TRBV5-1 and TRBJ2-3; 11 bases are a match to TRBD1. V was pared by 4 bases and J by 3 bases, with 1 base of the junction left unmatched. Per the germline V gene, CDR1 is SGHRS and CDR2 is YFSETQ. The CDR3 sequence is 14 residues long. Full variable domain (missing parts from reference TRBV5-1 and TRBJ2-3): KAGVTQTPRYLIKTRGQQVTLSCSPISGHRSVSWYQQTPGQGLQFLFEYFSETQRNKGNFPGRFSGRQFSNSRSEMNVSTLELGDSALYLCASSRDRGTDTQYFGPGTRLTVL.

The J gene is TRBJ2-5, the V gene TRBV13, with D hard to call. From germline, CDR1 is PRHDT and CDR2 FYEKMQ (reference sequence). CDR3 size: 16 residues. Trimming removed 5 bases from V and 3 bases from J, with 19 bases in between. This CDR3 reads CASSQKESPVKETQYF. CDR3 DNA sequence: TGTGCCAGCAGCCAAAAGGAGTCCCCCGTAAAAGAGACCCAGTACTTC.

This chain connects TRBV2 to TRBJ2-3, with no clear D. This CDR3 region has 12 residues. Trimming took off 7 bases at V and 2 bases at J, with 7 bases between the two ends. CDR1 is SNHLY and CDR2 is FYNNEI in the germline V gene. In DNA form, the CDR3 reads TGTGCCAGCAAGGGCGACACAGATACGCAGTATTTT. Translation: CASKGDTDTQYF.

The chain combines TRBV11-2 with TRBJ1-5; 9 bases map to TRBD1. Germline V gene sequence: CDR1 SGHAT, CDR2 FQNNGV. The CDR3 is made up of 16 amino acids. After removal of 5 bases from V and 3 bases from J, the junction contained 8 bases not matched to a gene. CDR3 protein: CASSKTGGYHNQPQHF. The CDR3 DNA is TGTGCCAGCAGCAAAACAGGGGGCTACCACAATCAGCCCCAGCATTTT.

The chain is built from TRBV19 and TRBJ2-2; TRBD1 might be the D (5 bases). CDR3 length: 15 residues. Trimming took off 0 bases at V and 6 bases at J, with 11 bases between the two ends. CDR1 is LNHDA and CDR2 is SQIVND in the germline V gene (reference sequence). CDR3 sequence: CASSIEGRLAGELFF. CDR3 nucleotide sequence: TGTGCCAGTAGTATAGAGGGGCGTTTGGCCGGGGAGCTGTTTTTT.

The CDR3 region is CASSLSNTEAFF. The CDR3 bases are TGCGCCAGCAGCTTGTCGAACACTGAAGCTTTCTTT. The chain uses TRBV5-1 and TRBJ1-1; no clear D gene. Trimming took 1 base from V and 1 from J, leaving 2 bases between them. The CDR3 is 12 residues long. Germline CDR1 is SGHRS and CDR2 is YFSETQ.

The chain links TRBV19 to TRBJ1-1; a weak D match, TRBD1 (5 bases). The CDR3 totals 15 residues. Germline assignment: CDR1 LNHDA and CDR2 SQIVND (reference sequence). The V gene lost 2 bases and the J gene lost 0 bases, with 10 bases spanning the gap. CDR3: CASSILGTVNTEAFF. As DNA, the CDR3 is TGTGCCAGTAGTATACTAGGGACGGTGAACACTGAAGCTTTCTTT.

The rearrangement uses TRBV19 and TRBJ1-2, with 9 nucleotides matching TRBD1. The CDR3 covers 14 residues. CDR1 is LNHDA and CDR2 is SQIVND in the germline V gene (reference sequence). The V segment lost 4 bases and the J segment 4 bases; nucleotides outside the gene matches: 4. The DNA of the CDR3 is TGTGCCAGTAGTAACAGGGGGCAGGGCTATGGCTACACCTTC. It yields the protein CASSNRGQGYGYTF.

CDR3 coding DNA: TGTGCCAGCAGTGAAATCGCCCGGAACACTGAAGCTTTCTTT. Translation: CASSEIARNTEAFF. The chain links TRBV2 to TRBJ1-1; D not certain. Germline V gene sequence: CDR1 SNHLY, CDR2 FYNNEI. This CDR3 is built from 14 residues. The V end was cut by 2 bases, the J end by 1 base, with 8 bases between.

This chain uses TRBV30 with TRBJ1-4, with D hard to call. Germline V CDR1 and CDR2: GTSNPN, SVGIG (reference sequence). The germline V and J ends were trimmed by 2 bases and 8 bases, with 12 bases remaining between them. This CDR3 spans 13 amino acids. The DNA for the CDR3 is TGTGCCTGGAGTACAGAACGTCGGGAAAAACTGTTTTTT. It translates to CAWSTERREKLFF.

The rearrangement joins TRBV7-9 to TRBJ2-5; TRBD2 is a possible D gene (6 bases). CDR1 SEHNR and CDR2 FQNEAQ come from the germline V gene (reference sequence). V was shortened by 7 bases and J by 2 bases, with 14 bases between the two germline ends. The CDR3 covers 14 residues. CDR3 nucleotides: TGTGCCAGCATCCCCCGGGACTTTCAAGAGACCCAGTACTTC. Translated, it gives CASIPRDFQETQYF. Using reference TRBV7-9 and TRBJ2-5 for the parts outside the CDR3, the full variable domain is DTGVSQNPRHKITKRGQNVTFRCDPISEHNRLYWYRQTLGQGPEFLTYFQNEAQLEKSRLLSDRFSAERPKGSFSTLEIQRTEQGDSAMYLCASIPRDFQETQYFGPGTRLLVL.

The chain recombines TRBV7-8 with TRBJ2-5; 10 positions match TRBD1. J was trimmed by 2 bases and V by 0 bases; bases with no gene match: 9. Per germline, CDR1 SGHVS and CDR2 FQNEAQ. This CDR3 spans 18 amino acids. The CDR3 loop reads CASSLAGFGDRGQETQYF. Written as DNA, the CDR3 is TGTGCCAGCAGCTTAGCGGGATTTGGGGACAGGGGTCAAGAGACCCAGTACTTC.